Following are 12 T cell receptor beta chains from one sample sequenced in a study of T cell clonotyping in hematopoietic cell transplantation. This table comes from immunoSEQ multiplex PCR, and its TCRdb copy is limited to in-frame clones, with some not included. Here the sample spans 7,000 or so clones, 70% to 90% being singletons. Sample: PBMCs, taken 30 days after allogeneic stem cell transplant. The receptors derive from a female patient in her fifties who had an allogeneic stem cell transplant from an unrelated donor, so the T cells may come from the graft donor. Some clones in this sample may be carry-over from other donors' samples.

The chain joins TRBV6-1 to TRBJ2-7, with no clear D. Germline V lookup: CDR1 MNHNS, CDR2 SASEGT. With 2 bases removed from V and 3 bases from J, the gap between germline ends came to 5 bases. This CDR3 comprises 12 residues. The CDR3 bases are TGTGCCAGCAGTGAAAAGGGCTACGAGCAGTACGTC. It specifies CASSEKGYEQYV.

The rearrangement uses TRBV28 and TRBJ1-5; 7 positions match TRBD1. With V trimmed by 6 bases and J by 11 bases, 16 bases remained unmatched. The CDR3 loop spans 15 amino acids. Germline V gives CDR1 MDHEN, CDR2 SYDVKM. CDR3 in DNA: TGTGCCAGCAGCCTCCCTGGGACAGAGGGCCAGACCCAGCATTTT. Amino acid sequence: CASSLPGTEGQTQHF. The full variable domain, completed using reference TRBV28 and TRBJ1-5, is DVKVTQSSRYLVKRTGEKVFLECVQDMDHENMFWYRQDPGLGLRLIYFSYDVKMKEKGDIPEGYSVSREKKERFSLILESASTNQTSMYLCASSLPGTEGQTQHFGDGTRLSIL.

The chain carries TRBV4-1 and TRBJ2-1; maybe TRBD2 (6 bases). CDR1 MGHRA and CDR2 YSYEKL come from the germline V gene. Trimming shortened V by 0 bases and J by 0 bases, and 18 bases separated the two germline ends. The length of the CDR3 is 19 residues. This CDR3 reads CASSQEPPEVRGSYNEQFF. The CDR3 nucleotides are TGCGCCAGCAGCCAAGAACCGCCCGAGGTGCGGGGCTCCTACAATGAGCAGTTCTTC.

CDR3 in amino acids: CAIMETASTDTQYF. CDR3 coding DNA: TGTGCCATCATGGAGACAGCAAGCACAGATACGCAGTATTTT. V is TRBV10-3 and J is TRBJ2-3; D perhaps matches TRBD1 (5 bases). CDR3 length equals 14 residues. CDR1 and CDR2 from the germline V gene are ENHRY and SYGVKD. Deletions cut 7 bases from V and 0 bases from J, with 11 bases between.

This clone was recorded a few times. The gene calls are TRBV5-1 and TRBJ1-6; a weak D match, TRBD1 (5 bases). The germline V and J ends were trimmed by 0 bases and 10 bases, with 17 bases remaining between them. The germline CDR1 and CDR2 sequences are SGHRS and YFSETQ. The CDR3 spans 16 residues. CDR3 in DNA: TGCGCCAGCAGCTTGGCCTCAGGGTCCAGTGGGTCACCCCTCCACTTT. Translated, it gives CASSLASGSSGSPLHF. Supplemented by reference TRBV5-1 and TRBJ1-6, the full variable domain reads KAGVTQTPRYLIKTRGQQVTLSCSPISGHRSVSWYQQTPGQGLQFLFEYFSETQRNKGNFPGRFSGRQFSNSRSEMNVSTLELGDSALYLCASSLASGSSGSPLHFGNGTRLTVT.

V gene TRBV5-8 combines with J gene TRBJ2-3; 11 nucleotides agree with TRBD2. Germline V lookup: CDR1 SGHTS, CDR2 YDEGEE. CDR3 size: 17 residues. Trimming took 3 bases from V and 7 from J; bases not matched to a gene: 13. The CDR3 bases are TGTGCCAGCAGCTCCAGCCGGGTAGCGGGGGGGATCTATACGCAGTATTTT. Its protein is CASSSSRVAGGIYTQYF.

This clone has a single count. This sequence joins TRBV7-2 and TRBJ2-7; 8 bases line up with TRBD2. V trimming: 5 bases; J trimming: 6 bases; junction bases outside the gene matches: 12. Germline V gene lookup returns CDR1 SGHTA and CDR2 FQGNSA. The CDR3 spans 15 residues. CDR3 sequence: CASSPGLAVSPEQYF. DNA of the CDR3: TGTGCCAGCAGCCCCGGACTAGCAGTTTCTCCCGAGCAGTACTTC.

The J gene is TRBJ2-1, the V gene TRBV28, with 8 bases lining up with TRBD2. The J segment lost 2 bases and the V segment lost 5 bases, leaving 8 bases of the junction unmatched. Germline-derived CDR1 and CDR2 are MDHEN and SYDVKM. The CDR3 sequence is 16 residues long. The CDR3 DNA is TGTGCCAGCAGTAGGGGCGGGGGGATTACCTACAATGAGCAGTTCTTC. This gives the protein CASSRGGGITYNEQFF. Full variable domain (outside the CDR3, taken from reference TRBV28 and TRBJ2-1): DVKVTQSSRYLVKRTGEKVFLECVQDMDHENMFWYRQDPGLGLRLIYFSYDVKMKEKGDIPEGYSVSREKKERFSLILESASTNQTSMYLCASSRGGGITYNEQFFGPGTRLTVL.

The rearrangement links TRBV19 to TRBJ2-6; D ambiguous. Germline values: CDR1 LNHDA, CDR2 SQIVND (reference sequence). Deletions cut 9 bases from V and 0 bases from J, with 9 bases between. The CDR3 runs 14 residues. The CDR3 sequence is CASLKASGANVLTF. The CDR3 DNA reads TGTGCCAGCCTGAAGGCCTCTGGGGCCAACGTCCTGACTTTC.

The J gene is TRBJ2-7, the V gene TRBV14; 12 positions agree with TRBD1. CDR1 and CDR2 (germline): SGHDN, FVKESK. CDR3 size: 16 residues. V lost 1 base and J lost 4; bases outside the gene matches: 5. The CDR3 bases are TGTGCCAGCAGCCAAGGTCGGGGACAGGGGGCTTACGAGCAGTACTTC. Translated: CASSQGRGQGAYEQYF.

In DNA, the CDR3 is TGTGCCAGCAGCCTGACCCCCGGCAGGGGCAATTCACCCCTCCACTTT. This sequence encodes CASSLTPGRGNSPLHF. This chain joins TRBV5-6 and TRBJ1-6; perhaps TRBD1 as D (6 bases). Germline V CDR1 and CDR2: SGHDT, YYEEEE. The CDR3 runs to 16 residues. V was clipped by 4 bases and J by 7 bases, with 18 bases between them.

As DNA, the CDR3 is TGTGCCTGGAGTGTCGACAACTATTATGGCTACACCTTC. Translated: CAWSVDNYYGYTF. The chain couples TRBV30 to TRBJ1-2; no clear D gene. Germline V gene sequence: CDR1 GTSNPN, CDR2 SVGIG (reference sequence). This CDR3 comprises 13 residues. V lost 0 bases to trimming and J lost 5 bases, with 10 bases between them.